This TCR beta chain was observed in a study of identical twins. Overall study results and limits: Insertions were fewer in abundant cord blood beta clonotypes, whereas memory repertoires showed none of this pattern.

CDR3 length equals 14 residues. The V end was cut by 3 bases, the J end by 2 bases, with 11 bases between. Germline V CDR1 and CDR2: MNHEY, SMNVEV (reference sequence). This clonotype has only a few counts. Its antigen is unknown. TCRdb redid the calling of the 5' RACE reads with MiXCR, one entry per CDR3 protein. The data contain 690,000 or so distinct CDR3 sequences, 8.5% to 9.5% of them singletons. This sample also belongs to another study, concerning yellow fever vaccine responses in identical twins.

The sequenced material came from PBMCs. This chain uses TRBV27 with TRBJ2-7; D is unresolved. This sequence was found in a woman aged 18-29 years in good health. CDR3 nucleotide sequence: TGTGCCAGCAGTTTTTCAGTCAGACCCTACGAGCAGTACTTC. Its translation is CASSFSVRPYEQYF.